The present T cell receptor beta chain was sequenced within a study of early T cells in non-severe SARS-CoV-2 infection. In the library, individual cDNA molecules carried attached unique molecular identifiers. Via MiXCR, TCRdb re-called the 5' RACE reads, giving one row per CDR3 protein. The sample lists fewer than 85,000 distinct CDR3 sequences, around 17% occurring once. This TCR derives from an adult who was a healthcare worker with PCR-confirmed SARS-CoV-2 infection or an uninfected control (not recorded which). Sequenced sample: whole blood.

This CDR3 is CASSFGGFVPGELFF. The CDR3 region has the DNA TGTGCCAGCAGCTTCGGGGGATTCGTACCCGGGGAGCTGTTTTTT. The chain carries TRBV7-8 and TRBJ2-2; possible D gene TRBD2, 6 bases. Trimming shortened V by 3 bases and J by 6 bases, and 14 bases separated the two germline ends. The CDR3 is 15 residues long. CDR1 and CDR2 from the germline V gene are SGHVS and FQNEAQ.